This T cell receptor beta chain emerged from a study of shared clonotypes between healthy human individuals. Clones were sequenced by immunoSEQ multiplex PCR, and TCRdb holds only the in-frame ones, with some missing. This table has approximately 2.5 million clones, around nine tenths appearing once. Comment on this clone: Its matching antigen is unknown.

General study findings and limits: Lower generation probabilities were found for non-shared clonotypes than for those shared by all four donors.

This TCR came from a man younger than 30 in good health. The sequencing input was naive CD4+ T cells sorted from blood. Documented subset: CD45RA+ positively selected.

DNA for the CDR3: TGTGCCAGCAGCCGACGAGGGGCTCATGGCTACACCTTC. Amino acids: CASSRRGAHGYTF. This chain uses TRBV6-5 with TRBJ1-2; possibly TRBD1 for D (5 bases). V was cut by 6 bases and J by 6 bases, with 14 bases left in between. The CDR3 totals 13 residues. Germline-derived CDR1 and CDR2 are MNHEY and SVGAGI.